The sequence of this T cell receptor beta chain was determined in a study of CXCR3-negative and CXCR3-positive naive CD8 T cells. Preparation of TRB cDNA libraries relied on 5' RACE carrying UMI labels. From the 5' RACE reads, TCRdb lists one entry per CDR3 protein and no DNA. In total, the table holds about 150,000 distinct CDR3 sequences. This CDR3 contains 13 residues. CDR1 is MGHDK and CDR2 is SYGVNS in the germline V gene. Points from the study as a whole: CXCR3-positive naive cells carried more hydrophobic TRB CDR3s than CXCR3-negative ones.

Points on this clonotype: The antigen remains unidentified.

Sequencing was carried out using naive CXCR3+ CD8+ T cells from blood. Subset denoted: CD45RO-CCR7+CD27+CD95- naive CD8+ T cells expressing CXCR3 (TNR3+). The receptor comes from a human donor in good health. Some clones in this sample may be carry-over from other donors' samples. The gene calls are TRBV25-1 and TRBJ1-2. CDR3 sequence reads: CASSERTNYGYTF.